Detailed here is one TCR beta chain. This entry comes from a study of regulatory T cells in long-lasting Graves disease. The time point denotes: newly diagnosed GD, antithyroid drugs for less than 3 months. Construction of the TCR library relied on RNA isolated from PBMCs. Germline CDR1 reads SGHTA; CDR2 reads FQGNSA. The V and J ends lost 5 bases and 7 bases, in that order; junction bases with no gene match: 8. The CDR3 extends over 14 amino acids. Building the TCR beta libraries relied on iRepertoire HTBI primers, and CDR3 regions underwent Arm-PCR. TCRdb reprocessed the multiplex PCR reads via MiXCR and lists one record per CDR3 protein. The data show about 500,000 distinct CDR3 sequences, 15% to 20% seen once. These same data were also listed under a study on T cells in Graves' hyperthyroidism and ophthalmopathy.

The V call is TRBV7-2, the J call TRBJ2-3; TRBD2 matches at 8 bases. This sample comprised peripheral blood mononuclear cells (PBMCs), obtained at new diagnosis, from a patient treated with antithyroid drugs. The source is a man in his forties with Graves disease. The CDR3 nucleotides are TGTGCCAGCAGCGCATCCGGGACTAGTTATACGCAGTATTTT. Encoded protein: CASSASGTSYTQYF.